These 31 T cell receptor beta chains were all obtained from the same sample, sequenced in a study of T cell responses to AZD1222 COVID-19 vaccine. Produced via immunoSEQ multiplex PCR; TCRdb's table is partial and in-frame only. This sample carries 130,000 to 150,000 clones, roughly 87% of them seen once, and the ten largest clones take roughly 1.5%. This specimen was peripheral blood, taken 28 days after the second AZD1222 dose. Every receptor here comes from an adult who received the AZD1222 COVID-19 vaccine.

The chain links TRBV6-5 to TRBJ2-5, with TRBD2 identical over 14 bases. V shed 4 bases and J 2 bases; nucleotides not matched to a gene: 3. Germline V gene data show CDR1 as MNHEY and CDR2 as SVGAGI. The CDR3 loop spans 16 amino acids. DNA of the CDR3: TGTGCCAGCAGTTTCGGACTAGCGGGAGGTCAAGAGACCCAGTACTTC. Translation: CASSFGLAGGQETQYF.

CDR3 amino acids: CASSQTQGGYEQYF. The CDR3 nucleotides read TGTGCCAGCAGCCAAACCCAAGGGGGATACGAGCAGTACTTC. The chain links TRBV14 to TRBJ2-7; a possible D gene is TRBD1 (6 bases). V gave up 2 bases and J gave up 4 bases, with 12 bases separating them. The germline CDR1 and CDR2 sequences are SGHDN and FVKESK. The CDR3 is 14 amino acids.

The J gene is TRBJ1-1, the V gene TRBV5-1; D possibly corresponds to TRBD1 (6 bases). Trimming left V 5 bases short and J 0 bases short, with 14 bases between. The CDR3 consists of 15 residues. Germline V CDR1 and CDR2: SGHRS, YFSETQ. The CDR3 coding sequence is TGCGCCAGCAGGCCGGACAGCACCCTGAACACTGAAGCTTTCTTT. Its protein is CASRPDSTLNTEAFF.

Of note for this clone: This likely comes from a read error, as the CDR3 has no conserved phenylalanine or tryptophan at its end. It is unclear where the CDR3 begins or ends on the DNA, so no DNA is shown, and the CDR3 is as TCRdb lists it. The chain uses TRBV10-1 and TRBJ1-1; TRBD1 reflects the table's D call only, with no check against the DNA. Termini included, the CDR3 measures 10 amino acids. Germline CDR1 WNHNN, CDR2 SYGVQD (reference sequence). The CDR3 here is CASSENSLGL.

The CDR3, as DNA: TGTGCCAGTGAAATTGGGATTGTAAATTCACCCCTCCACTTT. Protein product: CASEIGIVNSPLHF. The chain employs TRBV6-6 and TRBJ1-6; D is unclear. V was pared by 9 bases and J by 7 bases, with 16 bases between. The CDR3 length is 14 residues. The germline V gene encodes CDR1 MNHNY and CDR2 SVGAGI (reference sequence).

V gene TRBV28 combines with J gene TRBJ2-1; TRBD1 is a possible D gene (6 bases). Trimming left V 8 bases short and J 6 bases short, with 14 bases between. Germline V lookup: CDR1 MDHEN, CDR2 SYDVKM. The CDR3 consists of 13 residues. CDR3 region: CASQQGGSNEQFF. The CDR3 DNA follows: TGTGCCAGCCAGCAAGGGGGTAGCAATGAGCAGTTCTTC.

The chain is built from TRBV25-1 and TRBJ1-4; D is perhaps TRBD1 (5 bases). Germline V gene sequence: CDR1 MGHDK, CDR2 SYGVNS. This CDR3 is built from 15 residues. The germline V and J ends were trimmed by 4 bases and 4 bases, with 13 bases remaining between them. The CDR3 DNA reads TGTGCCAGCAGTGGACAGATAGCCTATAATGAAAAACTGTTTTTT. This sequence encodes CASSGQIAYNEKLFF.

The chain couples TRBV6-2 or TRBV6-3 to TRBJ1-1, with a weak D call TRBD1 (6 bases). The CDR3 covers 17 residues. V was cut by 2 bases and J by 1 base, with 17 bases left in between. Germline V lookup: CDR1 MNHEY, CDR2 SVGEGT. The CDR3 here is CASSYIGRGLGNTEAFF. CDR3 DNA sequence: TGTGCCAGCAGTTACATAGGCAGGGGACTTGGGAACACTGAAGCTTTCTTT.

The J gene is TRBJ2-7, the V gene TRBV3-1 (or the pseudogene TRBV3-2), with 7 nucleotides matching TRBD1. CDR3 length: 13 amino acids. The germline CDR1 and CDR2 sequences are LGHDT and YNNKEL (reference sequence). With V trimmed by 5 bases and J by 7 bases, 8 bases remained unmatched. CDR3 loop: CASSEGAVREQYF. The CDR3 DNA is TGTGCCAGCAGCGAGGGGGCAGTTCGGGAGCAGTACTTC.

This rearrangement joins TRBV5-8 to TRBJ1-1; no firm D call. Trimming took off 5 bases at V and 4 bases at J, with 9 bases between the two ends. Per germline, CDR1 SGHTS and CDR2 YDEGEE. This CDR3 is 12 amino acids long. The CDR3 spells CASRSVGTEAFF. For the CDR3, the DNA is TGTGCCAGCAGATCAGTGGGCACTGAAGCTTTCTTT.

CDR3 residues: CAIRARAGELFF. The CDR3 DNA follows: TGTGCCATCAGGGCGCGGGCCGGGGAGCTGTTTTTT. This chain links TRBV2 with TRBJ2-2; D tentatively reads TRBD1 or TRBD2 (5 bases each). Germline CDR1 and CDR2: SNHLY and FYNNEI. V was shortened by 10 bases and J by 6 bases, with 12 bases between the two germline ends. This CDR3 is 12 amino acids long.

The V call is TRBV7-2, the J call TRBJ1-1; TRBD1 matches at 7 bases. V lost 7 bases and J lost 0; bases outside the gene matches: 14. This CDR3 comprises 17 residues. Germline CDR1 is SGHTA and CDR2 is FQGNSA. DNA for the CDR3: TGTGCCAGCACCCTTGCCTTAACAGGGGCTCTGAACACTGAAGCTTTCTTT. Amino acids: CASTLALTGALNTEAFF.

This clone was observed once. The J gene is TRBJ2-3, the V gene TRBV6-4, with D possibly called TRBD1 or TRBD2 (5 bases each). Germline-derived CDR1 and CDR2 are MRHNA and SNTAGT. This CDR3 contains 14 residues. V lost 10 bases to trimming and J lost 4 bases, with 18 bases between them. This CDR3 reads CATREQFAADTQYF. The CDR3 DNA follows: TGTGCCACCAGGGAGCAATTTGCTGCAGATACGCAGTATTTT.

The V gene is TRBV19, the J gene TRBJ1-5; 12 positions match TRBD1. This CDR3 is built from 18 residues. V was clipped by 2 bases and J by 0 bases; unmatched bases: 5. The germline V gene has CDR1 LNHDA and CDR2 SQIVND (reference sequence). DNA of the CDR3: TGTGCCAGTAGTATACCTCGGGACAGGGGGCCTAGCAATCAGCCCCAGCATTTT. Translating it yields CASSIPRDRGPSNQPQHF.

As DNA, the CDR3 is TGTGCCAGCAGCTTAGCGCGGGAGGTGCGGAATACGCAGTATTTT. It encodes CASSLAREVRNTQYF. The V and J genes are TRBV11-1 and TRBJ2-3; TRBD2 matches 8 bases. The junction had 6 bases not matched to a gene; V was cut back by 0 bases and J by 7 bases. The V gene's germline CDR1 is SGHAT and CDR2 FQDESV (reference sequence). CDR3 size: 15 residues.

J is TRBJ1-6 and V is TRBV7-9; D is unresolved. CDR1 is SEHNR and CDR2 is FQNEAQ in the germline V gene (reference sequence). V lost 1 base and J lost 0, with 10 bases in between. This CDR3 comprises 17 residues. The CDR3 sequence: CASSLGRPSSYNSPLHF. In DNA form, the CDR3 reads TGTGCCAGCAGCTTAGGCAGGCCGAGCTCCTATAATTCACCCCTCCACTTT.

V is TRBV19 and J is TRBJ2-7, with 7 nucleotides matching TRBD2. This CDR3 comprises 15 residues. CDR1 is LNHDA, CDR2 SQIVND, per germline (reference sequence). The junction had 6 bases not matched to a gene; V was cut back by 1 base and J by 3 bases. Written as DNA, the CDR3 is TGTGCCAGTAGTATAGGGACTAGAAAAAACTACGAGCAGTACTTC. Its translation: CASSIGTRKNYEQYF.

The chain links TRBV19 to TRBJ1-3; D is possibly TRBD1 (6 bases). The CDR3 extends over 17 amino acids. Germline CDR1 is LNHDA and CDR2 is SQIVND (reference sequence). V was clipped by 6 bases and J by 0 bases, with 18 bases between them. CDR3 residues: CASRGTYRVPSGNTIYF. In DNA form, the CDR3 reads TGTGCCAGTAGAGGAACCTACAGGGTTCCCTCTGGAAACACCATATATTTT.

This chain uses TRBV27 with TRBJ2-1, with no clear D. V lost 4 bases and J 8 bases, leaving 9 bases between the germline ends. CDR1 and CDR2 (germline): MNHEY, SMNVEV (reference sequence). The CDR3 has 12 amino acids. The CDR3 DNA sequence: TGTGCCAGCAGTTATCGCGCAGATGAGCAGTTCTTC. Amino acid sequence: CASSYRADEQFF.

The chain joins TRBV10-1 to TRBJ2-1; D is unresolved. Germline V gene lookup returns CDR1 WNHNN and CDR2 SYGVQD (reference sequence). The CDR3 extends over 14 amino acids. The germline V and J ends were trimmed by 3 bases and 0 bases, with 6 bases remaining between them. The DNA of the CDR3 is TGCGCCAGCAGTGAACAGAGCTCCTACAATGAGCAGTTCTTC. Translation gives CASSEQSSYNEQFF.

In nucleotides, the CDR3 is TGTGCCAGCAGCTCCAACCAGCAACAAGGGGGTGCCGGGGGTGAGCAGTTCTTC. It encodes CASSSNQQQGGAGGEQFF. The genes are TRBV7-2 and TRBJ2-1, with D tentatively TRBD1 or TRBD2 (6 bases each). The CDR3 is 18 residues long. Germline CDR1 and CDR2: SGHTA and FQGNSA. The V end lost 4 bases, the J end lost 9 bases, and 28 bases lay between the germline ends.

The CDR3 DNA is TGCGCCAGCAGCTTGGAGGGGACAGGATCCGACTATGGCTACACCTTC. Protein product: CASSLEGTGSDYGYTF. This chain joins TRBV5-1 and TRBJ1-2; 8 bases are a match to TRBD1. V was pared by 0 bases and J by 3 bases, with 7 bases of the junction left unmatched. In germline, CDR1 is SGHRS, CDR2 YFSETQ. The CDR3 runs to 16 residues.

The chain recombines TRBV6-9 with TRBJ1-1; unclear D gene. V gave up 9 bases and J gave up 1 base, with 9 bases separating them. The CDR3 totals 12 residues. Germline V gene data show CDR1 as MNHGY and CDR2 as SVAAGI. The CDR3 here is CARPERNTEAFF. The DNA for the CDR3 is TGTGCCAGACCAGAGAGGAACACTGAAGCTTTCTTT.

Concerning this clone itself: An end of the junction differs from the germline gene, which may be a read error. This chain joins TRBV19 and TRBJ1-5, with unresolved D. From germline, CDR1 is LNHDA and CDR2 SQIVND (reference sequence). The CDR3 is made up of 15 amino acids. The CDR3 nucleotides read TGTGCCAGTAGTTTAGAAGGACGGCCCAATCAGCCCCAGCATTTT. This codes for CASSLEGRPNQPQHF.

The chain recombines TRBV5-1 with TRBJ2-5; D not resolved. Looked up from germline, CDR1 is SGHRS and CDR2 is YFSETQ. V was shortened by 7 bases and J by 1 base, with 11 bases between the two germline ends. The CDR3 contains 13 residues. The CDR3 reads CASQRALQETQYF. In nucleotides, the CDR3 is TGCGCCAGCCAACGGGCGCTCCAAGAGACCCAGTACTTC.

The chain combines TRBV3-1 (or the pseudogene TRBV3-2) with TRBJ2-5; D is unresolved. With 0 bases removed from V and 5 bases from J, the gap between germline ends came to 13 bases. Germline assignment: CDR1 LGHDT and CDR2 YNNKEL (reference sequence). The CDR3 runs 15 residues. This chain's CDR3 is CASSQDNDLTETQYF. In nucleotides, the CDR3 is TGTGCCAGCAGCCAAGATAACGACCTAACGGAGACCCAGTACTTC.

The chain carries TRBV24-1 and TRBJ2-1; D may be TRBD2 (5 bases). The length of the CDR3 is 14 residues. The germline CDR1 and CDR2 sequences are KGHDR and SFDVKD. The germline V and J ends were trimmed by 3 bases and 9 bases, with 14 bases remaining between them. The CDR3 nucleotides read TGTGCCACCAGTGATCCCCTCGGCGGGCGTGAGCAGTTCTTC. Amino acids: CATSDPLGGREQFF.

The V call is TRBV28, the J call TRBJ1-2; D is possibly TRBD1 (6 bases). The CDR3 runs 17 residues. In germline, CDR1 is MDHEN, CDR2 SYDVKM. V was cut by 4 bases and J by 0 bases, with 18 bases left in between. The CDR3 protein is CASSYSGTTHSNYGYTF. The CDR3 DNA reads TGTGCCAGCAGTTACTCCGGGACAACTCACTCTAACTATGGCTACACCTTC.

CDR3 nucleotide sequence: TGTGCCACCAGTGATCCGCTGCGGCTAAGCACAGATACGCAGTATTTT. Translated, it gives CATSDPLRLSTDTQYF. The chain combines TRBV24-1 with TRBJ2-3; D uncertain. Germline V gene lookup returns CDR1 KGHDR and CDR2 SFDVKD. This CDR3 contains 16 residues. V lost 3 bases to trimming and J lost 0 bases, with 12 bases between them.

The chain couples TRBV11-3 to TRBJ2-1; the match to TRBD2 covers 10 bases. Germline assignment: CDR1 SGHNT and CDR2 YENEEA. This CDR3 is built from 15 residues. Trimming at V came to 5 bases and at J to 6 bases, leaving 7 bases not matched to a gene. The CDR3 DNA is TGTGCCAGCAGCCGAGGACTAGCGGATTTCAATGAGCAGTTCTTC. Encoded protein: CASSRGLADFNEQFF. The full variable domain, in which reference TRBV11-3 and TRBJ2-1 provide the parts outside the CDR3, is EAGVVQSPRYKIIEKKQPVAFWCNPISGHNTLYWYLQNLGQGPELLIRYENEEAVDDSQLPKDRFSAERLKGVDSTLKIQPAELGDSAVYLCASSRGLADFNEQFFGPGTRLTVL.

The chain employs TRBV6-5 and TRBJ1-1; no clear D gene. The CDR3 sequence is 14 residues long. Trimming shortened V by 2 bases and J by 7 bases, and 14 bases separated the two germline ends. CDR1 and CDR2 from the germline V gene are MNHEY and SVGAGI. CDR3 bases: TGTGCCAGCAGTTACACGGCCCCTGTAATTGAAGCTTTCTTT. It translates to CASSYTAPVIEAFF.